What follows are 25 T cell receptor beta chains derived from one specimen sequenced in a study of T cells after posttransplantation cyclophosphamide. Using immunoSEQ multiplex PCR, the repertoire was profiled, and TCRdb retains in-frame clones only, with some absent. The sample consists of tens of thousands of clones, about 91% of them appearing once. The sequencing sample was made of PBMCs. The source of these receptors is a woman between 50 and 59 years old in good health and a related stem cell transplant donor.

The chain joins TRBV14 to TRBJ1-2, with 9 bases matching TRBD1. The V gene's germline CDR1 is SGHDN and CDR2 FVKESK. The CDR3 sequence is 14 residues long. Germline trimming cut 3 bases from V and 4 bases from J; bases unmatched to any gene: 3. CDR3 amino acids: CASSQDRGLYGYTF. The CDR3 DNA reads TGTGCCAGCAGCCAGGACAGGGGTCTCTATGGCTACACCTTC.

This clone was detected only once. CDR3 residues: CASSQAWGQDTGELFF. The CDR3 bases are TGCGCCAGCAGCCAGGCTTGGGGGCAGGACACCGGGGAGCTGTTTTTT. The gene calls are TRBV4-1 and TRBJ2-2; a possible D gene is TRBD1 (6 bases). The CDR3 runs to 16 residues. The germline V gene encodes CDR1 MGHRA and CDR2 YSYEKL. V lost 3 bases, J lost 3 bases, and 14 bases lay in between.

V usage is TRBV5-1 and J usage is TRBJ1-3; the D is unclear. Trimming stripped 2 bases from V and 2 bases from J, with 8 bases between. The CDR3 runs to 14 residues. CDR1 is SGHRS and CDR2 is YFSETQ in the germline V gene. CDR3 sequence reads: CASSFTDAGNTIYF. CDR3 DNA: TGCGCCAGCAGCTTTACAGACGCTGGAAACACCATATATTTT.

The CDR3 DNA reads as TGCGCCAGCAGCCAAGAGTTTACCGCGGGGGGCCTCTCTAGCACAGATACGCAGTATTTT. It is translated as CASSQEFTAGGLSSTDTQYF. The V call is TRBV4-1, the J call TRBJ2-3; 8 bases map to TRBD2. Germline lookup yields CDR1 MGHRA and CDR2 YSYEKL. The CDR3 extends over 20 amino acids. V gave up 0 bases and J gave up 0 bases; unmatched junction bases: 14.

This sequence joins TRBV10-3 and TRBJ1-2, with 8 positions matching TRBD1. The CDR3 loop spans 14 amino acids. V lost 3 bases, J lost 4 bases, and 4 bases stayed unmatched. Per germline, CDR1 ENHRY and CDR2 SYGVKD. The CDR3 reads CAISEGQGGYGYTF. The CDR3, as DNA: TGTGCCATCAGTGAAGGACAGGGTGGCTATGGCTACACCTTC.

V and J are TRBV7-9 and TRBJ2-7; 7 nucleotides agree with TRBD1. Losses at the gene ends were 8 bases for V and 5 bases for J; bases not matched to a gene: 6. Per the germline V gene, CDR1 is SEHNR and CDR2 is FQNEAQ (reference sequence). CDR3 length: 12 amino acids. This CDR3 is CASGKTGNEQYF. The CDR3 nucleotides read TGTGCCAGCGGTAAGACAGGGAACGAGCAGTACTTC.

The chain joins TRBV7-3 to TRBJ1-2, with 12 nucleotides matching TRBD1. The CDR3 loop spans 16 amino acids. CDR1 and CDR2 (germline): SGHTA, FQGTGA. With 5 bases clipped from V and 7 bases from J, the junction kept 11 bases outside the gene matches. In DNA form, the CDR3 reads TGTGCCAGCAGCCAGGAGGGGACAGGGGGCTCGGGTGGCTACACCTTC. Its protein is CASSQEGTGGSGGYTF.

A note on this clone: Additional DNA sequences in this sample encode the identical CDR3. The chain combines TRBV6-1 with TRBJ1-6; perhaps TRBD1 as D (6 bases). V was clipped by 2 bases and J by 6 bases, with 11 bases between them. CDR1 and CDR2 (germline): MNHNS, SASEGT. The CDR3 sequence is 15 residues long. CDR3 sequence reads: CASSEQGRGNSPLHF. In nucleotides, the CDR3 is TGTGCCAGCAGTGAACAGGGGAGGGGTAATTCACCCCTCCACTTT.

The gene calls are TRBV2 and TRBJ1-2, with D unresolved. Germline CDR1 and CDR2: SNHLY and FYNNEI. This CDR3 comprises 13 residues. V was cut by 3 bases and J by 5 bases, with 10 bases left in between. CDR3 amino acids: CASSDPGKYGYTF. For the CDR3, the DNA is TGTGCCAGCAGTGACCCGGGAAAGTATGGCTACACCTTC.

The chain joins TRBV10-2 to TRBJ1-6; weak D call: TRBD1 (6 bases). Germline V CDR1 and CDR2: WSHSY, SAAADI. The CDR3 has 14 amino acids. V lost 5 bases and J 5 bases, leaving 10 bases between the germline ends. CDR3 residues: CASSSRTDNSPLHF. The CDR3 DNA sequence: TGCGCCAGCAGTTCCCGGACAGATAATTCACCCCTCCACTTT.

The chain has TRBV6-1 and TRBJ1-2, with D tentatively TRBD1 (6 bases). V was clipped by 7 bases and J by 4 bases, with 13 bases between them. Germline values: CDR1 MNHNS, CDR2 SASEGT. The CDR3 totals 13 residues. The CDR3 reads CASTNTGIYGYTF. The CDR3 DNA sequence: TGTGCCAGCACTAATACAGGGATCTATGGCTACACCTTC.

The chain joins TRBV5-5 to TRBJ1-5; TRBD1 might be the D (5 bases). This CDR3 spans 13 amino acids. V was pared by 0 bases and J by 9 bases, with 10 bases between. Germline CDR1 reads SGHKS; CDR2 reads YYEKEE (reference sequence). Here the CDR3 reads CASSLATDLPQHF. The CDR3 DNA sequence: TGTGCCAGCAGCTTGGCGACAGACTTGCCCCAGCATTTT.

The gene calls are TRBV19 and TRBJ2-7, with 9 positions matching TRBD1. This CDR3 spans 15 amino acids. CDR1 LNHDA and CDR2 SQIVND come from the germline V gene (reference sequence). J lost 2 bases, V lost 0 bases, and 2 bases had no gene match. The CDR3 reads CASSIDRDRAYEQYF. The CDR3 nucleotides read TGTGCCAGTAGTATAGACCGGGACAGGGCCTACGAGCAGTACTTC.

This chain joins TRBV28 and TRBJ2-7; D unresolved. Trimming stripped 8 bases from V and 2 bases from J, with 4 bases between. The CDR3 extends over 10 amino acids. Germline V gives CDR1 MDHEN, CDR2 SYDVKM. This chain's CDR3 is CASGPYEQYF. The CDR3 DNA reads as TGTGCCAGCGGGCCCTACGAGCAGTACTTC.

The rearrangement links TRBV25-1 to TRBJ1-6, with D perhaps TRBD1 (6 bases). Germline CDR1 and CDR2: MGHDK and SYGVNS. The CDR3 is 17 amino acids. V dropped 7 bases and J dropped 0 bases, with 16 bases sitting between them. DNA for the CDR3: TGTGCCAGCACTAGTGGGGGCTGGGGCTCCTATAATTCACCCCTCCACTTT. Its translation is CASTSGGWGSYNSPLHF.

This clone appeared a single time. The rearrangement links TRBV5-1 to TRBJ1-1; D uncertain. Looked up from germline, CDR1 is SGHRS and CDR2 is YFSETQ. The CDR3 covers 13 residues. V shed 1 base and J shed 1 base, with 5 bases lying between them. Written as DNA, the CDR3 is TGCGCCAGCAGCTTGCAGTCGAACACTGAAGCTTTCTTT. It translates to CASSLQSNTEAFF.

This clone was seen only once. The V gene is TRBV18, the J gene TRBJ1-2, with TRBD1 as a possible D gene (5 bases). Germline-derived CDR1 and CDR2 are KGHSH and LQKENI. The CDR3 is made up of 15 amino acids. V gave up 1 base and J gave up 8 bases, with 17 bases separating them. The CDR3 is CASSPQREVWDGYTF. DNA for the CDR3: TGTGCCAGCTCACCACAGAGGGAGGTATGGGACGGCTACACCTTC.

This sequence joins TRBV19 and TRBJ1-2, with 7 nucleotides matching TRBD1. CDR3 size: 14 residues. CDR1 LNHDA and CDR2 SQIVND come from the germline V gene (reference sequence). Trimming took 6 bases from V and 4 from J; bases not matched to a gene: 8. Here the CDR3 reads CASSQPGQFYGYTF. The CDR3 region has the DNA TGTGCCAGTAGCCAACCGGGACAGTTCTATGGCTACACCTTC.

This clone was detected only once. This chain connects TRBV4-1 to TRBJ2-5, with 13 nucleotides matching TRBD2. This CDR3 is built from 16 residues. Unmatched junction bases numbered 3, after V lost 4 bases and J lost 1 base. Germline loops: CDR1 MGHRA, CDR2 YSYEKL. The CDR3 loop is CASSPRLAGGQETQYF. CDR3 in DNA: TGCGCCAGCAGCCCCCGACTAGCGGGGGGCCAAGAGACCCAGTACTTC.

The rearrangement joins TRBV7-8 to TRBJ1-2, with 8 positions matching TRBD1. V dropped 1 base and J dropped 3; count of bases not matched to a gene: 4. The V gene's germline CDR1 is SGHVS and CDR2 FQNEAQ. The CDR3 runs 15 residues. The CDR3 protein is CASSLGQGADYGYTF. The DNA for the CDR3 is TGTGCCAGCAGCTTAGGGCAGGGGGCGGACTATGGCTACACCTTC.

The chain employs TRBV5-1 and TRBJ1-2, with TRBD1 identical over 7 bases. CDR1 is SGHRS and CDR2 is YFSETQ in the germline V gene. The CDR3 totals 17 residues. Unmatched junction bases numbered 14, after V lost 0 bases and J lost 6 bases. CDR3 DNA sequence: TGCGCCAGCAGCTTGGGGACAGGTTCTATCCGTATCGATGGCTACACCTTC. The encoded protein is CASSLGTGSIRIDGYTF.

The gene calls are TRBV28 and TRBJ1-2; no clear D gene. The germline gives CDR1 MDHEN, CDR2 SYDVKM. CDR3 length: 12 residues. Trimming left V 2 bases short and J 8 bases short, with 9 bases between. This chain's CDR3 is CASSLGTMGYTF. CDR3 DNA: TGTGCCAGCAGTTTAGGCACTATGGGCTACACCTTC.

The chain couples TRBV19 to TRBJ2-1, with TRBD2 matching 14 bases. The CDR3 consists of 16 residues. Trimming removed 6 bases from V and 8 bases from J; junction bases left unmatched: 9. Germline CDR1 LNHDA, CDR2 SQIVND (reference sequence). DNA for the CDR3: TGTGCCAGTAGCAGACTAGCGGGAGGGGGTTTTGATGAGCAGTTCTTC. As protein: CASSRLAGGGFDEQFF. The full variable domain, in which reference TRBV19 and TRBJ2-1 provide the parts outside the CDR3, is DGGITQSPKYLFRKEGQNVTLSCEQNLNHDAMYWYRQDPGQGLRLIYYSQIVNDFQKGDIAEGYSVSREKKESFPLTVTSAQKNPTAFYLCASSRLAGGGFDEQFFGPGTRLTVL.

This chain joins TRBV7-9 and TRBJ1-2; unclear D gene. Per germline, CDR1 SEHNR and CDR2 FQNEAQ (reference sequence). CDR3 length: 14 residues. V dropped 5 bases and J dropped 3 bases, with 13 bases sitting between them. In DNA, the CDR3 is TGTGCCAGCAGCCCAGTCTTGCAACACTATGGCTACACCTTC. Its translation: CASSPVLQHYGYTF.

The genes are TRBV5-1 and TRBJ2-3; TRBD2 matches at 14 bases. V lost 4 bases to trimming and J lost 2 bases; unmatched junction nucleotides: 9. CDR3 length equals 18 residues. Germline lookup yields CDR1 SGHRS and CDR2 YFSETQ. CDR3: CASSRSGTSGGPTDTQYF. Here the CDR3 DNA reads TGCGCCAGCAGCAGATCGGGGACTAGCGGGGGACCCACAGATACGCAGTATTTT.